This entry concerns a single TCR beta chain. This sample is part of a study of shared clonotypes between healthy human individuals. V lost 11 bases, J lost 1 base, and 18 bases lay in between. Germline CDR1 and CDR2: MNHNS and SASEGT. The CDR3 sequence is 15 residues long. The assay was immunoSEQ multiplex PCR, and TCRdb's table has in-frame clones only and misses some. Of some 700,000 clones listed, 90% are singletons. Sequenced input: memory CD8+ T cells from PBMCs. The subset was: CD45RO+ cells pooled with CCR7-negative TemRA cells. The clonotype comes from a man aged 18 to 30 in good health. Some clones in this sample may be carry-over from other donors' samples. The chain employs TRBV6-1 and TRBJ1-5; D perhaps matches TRBD1 (5 bases). CDR3 sequence: CAASPPRGSNQPQHF. The CDR3 bases are TGTGCCGCCAGCCCACCGCGGGGGAGCAATCAGCCCCAGCATTTT.